This note documents a single T cell receptor (beta chain) sequence. Using immunoSEQ multiplex PCR, the repertoire was profiled, and TCRdb retains in-frame clones only, with some absent. The sample lists approximately 10,000 clones, roughly 90% occurring once. Enrollment shut out patients with autoimmune disease history or systemic immunosuppression. From germline, CDR1 is LGHNA and CDR2 YSLEER. V lost 0 bases to trimming and J lost 3 bases, with 6 bases between them. The CDR3 has 15 residues. This entry comes from a study of OX40 agonist ivuxolimab in advanced cancers. Study background: Ivuxolimab, which is an agonistic anti-OX40 (CD134) antibody, was administered to the patients.

The sequences come from CD4+ or CD8+ T cells sorted from blood, collected in a trial of the OX40 agonist ivuxolimab. This receptor was obtained from an adult with an advanced solid tumor such as melanoma, head and neck, liver or kidney cancer. This chain connects TRBV4-3 to TRBJ1-6, with D possibly being TRBD1 (5 bases). The CDR3 region has the DNA TGCGCCAGCAGCCAAGACGACAGCTATAATTCACCCCTCCACTTT. Protein: CASSQDDSYNSPLHF.